This T cell receptor (beta chain) originates from a study of beta chain features in type 1 diabetes. Trimming pared 6 bases from V and 5 bases from J, leaving 19 bases between. The CDR3 contains 15 residues. CDR1 is LNHDA and CDR2 is SQIVND in the germline V gene (reference sequence). Reverse transcription of all isolated RNA meant that expressed TCRB transcripts were sequenced. The method was immunoSEQ multiplex PCR; TCRdb's version includes in-frame clones alone and lacks a portion of them. The sample lists 120,000 to 150,000 clones; about 44% were seen once. The clonotype originates from a man aged 18 to 35 in good health. The gene calls are TRBV19 and TRBJ1-2; perhaps TRBD1 as D (5 bases). The specimen was Tregs from blood. CDR3 sequence: CASSSGPLQRYGYTF. The CDR3 DNA follows: TGTGCCAGTAGCTCAGGGCCTCTCCAGAGGTATGGCTACACCTTC.